Listed below are T cell receptor beta chains from one sample, sequenced in a study of identical twins. Each CDR3 protein is one row after TCRdb ran MiXCR on the 5' RACE reads. The sample contains a few hundred thousand distinct CDR3 sequences, about a fifth of which appear only once. What was sequenced was naive T cells sorted from blood. These receptors all stem from a man between 50 and 59 years old in good health. Each CDR3 is given with its conserved first and last residue. The D gene is left open where the match is weak. Rows give clone size only sometimes, using once, few, many, or a class for an expanded clone.

j_gene: TRBJ1-6
v_gene: TRBV6-1
abundance: .
d_gene: .
CDR3aa: CASKQGANSPLHF
CDR3nt: TGTGCCAGCAAACAGGGTGCTAATTCACCCCTCCACTTT

j_gene: TRBJ1-5
v_gene: TRBV15
abundance: many
d_gene: .
CDR3aa: CATSRGSGLGNQPQHF
CDR3nt: TGTGCCACCAGCAGGGGGTCGGGGTTGGGCAATCAGCCCCAGCATTTT

j_gene: TRBJ2-1
v_gene: TRBV11-2
abundance: .
d_gene: TRBD2
CDR3aa: CASSLQLAGPDEQFF
CDR3nt: TGTGCCAGCAGCTTACAGCTAGCGGGGCCGGATGAGCAGTTCTTC

j_gene: TRBJ2-2
v_gene: TRBV6-1
abundance: few
d_gene: TRBD1
CDR3aa: CASSPRQGASTGELFF
CDR3nt: TGTGCCAGCAGTCCGCGACAGGGGGCTAGCACCGGGGAGCTGTTTTTT

j_gene: TRBJ1-1
v_gene: TRBV7-2
abundance: few
d_gene: .
CDR3aa: CASSFIQNTEAFF
CDR3nt: TGTGCCAGCAGCTTTATCCAGAACACTGAAGCTTTCTTT

j_gene: TRBJ2-1
v_gene: TRBV7-7
abundance: .
d_gene: TRBD1
CDR3aa: CASSLATGSSYNEQFF
CDR3nt: TGTGCCAGCAGCTTAGCGACAGGGAGCTCCTACAATGAGCAGTTCTTC

j_gene: TRBJ2-2
v_gene: TRBV5-5
abundance: few
d_gene: .
CDR3aa: CASTIGAGELFF
CDR3nt: TGTGCCAGCACTATAGGGGCCGGGGAGCTGTTTTTT

j_gene: TRBJ2-1
v_gene: TRBV4-3
abundance: many
d_gene: TRBD2
CDR3aa: CASSQDPSGSSYNEQFF
CDR3nt: TGCGCCAGCAGCCAAGACCCTAGCGGGAGCTCCTACAATGAGCAGTTCTTC

j_gene: TRBJ2-1
v_gene: TRBV24-1
abundance: .
d_gene: .
CDR3aa: CATSVRGEVRNEQFF
CDR3nt: TGTGCCACCAGTGTAAGAGGGGAGGTCAGAAATGAGCAGTTCTTC

j_gene: TRBJ2-5
v_gene: TRBV24-1
abundance: .
d_gene: .
CDR3aa: CATSDLGTQYF
CDR3nt: TGTGCCACCAGTGATTTAGGGACCCAGTACTTC

j_gene: TRBJ1-1
v_gene: TRBV12-3/TRBV12-4
abundance: .
d_gene: TRBD1
CDR3aa: CASSLMHRGGTEAFF
CDR3nt: TGTGCCAGCAGTTTAATGCACAGGGGAGGCACTGAAGCTTTCTTT

j_gene: TRBJ2-3
v_gene: TRBV15
abundance: few
d_gene: .
CDR3aa: CATSRGITSTDTQYF
CDR3nt: TGTGCCACCAGCAGGGGGATCACTAGCACAGATACGCAGTATTTT

j_gene: TRBJ2-1
v_gene: TRBV7-2
abundance: few
d_gene: TRBD1
CDR3aa: CASRGGRGSYNEQFF
CDR3nt: TGTGCCAGCAGAGGGGGCCGGGGCTCCTACAATGAGCAGTTCTTC

j_gene: TRBJ1-5
v_gene: TRBV10-3
abundance: .
d_gene: .
CDR3aa: CAINTERNQPQHF
CDR3nt: TGTGCCATCAACACCGAGAGAAATCAGCCCCAGCATTTT

j_gene: TRBJ1-6
v_gene: TRBV5-4
abundance: few
d_gene: .
CDR3aa: CASSLGKEPRPNSPLHF
CDR3nt: TGTGCCAGCAGCTTGGGCAAGGAGCCTCGGCCTAATTCACCCCTCCACTTT

j_gene: TRBJ2-7
v_gene: TRBV7-9
abundance: .
d_gene: .
CDR3aa: CASSFGRAAYEQYF
CDR3nt: TGTGCCAGCAGCTTCGGGAGAGCGGCCTACGAGCAGTACTTC

j_gene: TRBJ2-7
v_gene: TRBV7-2
abundance: few
d_gene: TRBD2
CDR3aa: CASTGGLAGGYEQYF
CDR3nt: TGTGCCAGCACCGGAGGCCTAGCGGGGGGTTACGAGCAGTACTTC

j_gene: TRBJ2-5
v_gene: TRBV6-5
abundance: few
d_gene: .
CDR3aa: CASSYSPLETQYF
CDR3nt: TGTGCCAGCAGTTATTCGCCCTTAGAGACCCAGTACTTC

j_gene: TRBJ1-5
v_gene: TRBV5-5
abundance: .
d_gene: .
CDR3aa: CASSLFSGKDQPQHF
CDR3nt: TGTGCCAGCAGCTTGTTTTCAGGGAAGGATCAGCCCCAGCATTTT

j_gene: TRBJ2-7
v_gene: TRBV20-1
abundance: few
d_gene: TRBD1
CDR3aa: CSAITPGQPYEQYF
CDR3nt: TGCAGTGCTATTACACCGGGACAGCCCTACGAGCAGTACTTC

j_gene: TRBJ2-1
v_gene: TRBV12-3/TRBV12-4
abundance: .
d_gene: .
CDR3aa: CASSRGQPAYNEQFF
CDR3nt: TGTGCCAGCAGCAGAGGACAGCCGGCCTACAATGAGCAGTTCTTC

j_gene: TRBJ2-7
v_gene: TRBV11-2
abundance: .
d_gene: .
CDR3aa: CASSLVIYEQYF
CDR3nt: TGTGCCAGCAGCCTGGTCATCTACGAGCAGTACTTC

j_gene: TRBJ2-1
v_gene: TRBV4-1
abundance: .
d_gene: .
CDR3aa: CASSQQIGSSYNEQFF
CDR3nt: TGCGCCAGCAGCCAACAGATCGGGAGTTCCTACAATGAGCAGTTCTTC

j_gene: TRBJ2-7
v_gene: TRBV7-2
abundance: few
d_gene: .
CDR3aa: CASSLGGGFTYEQYF
CDR3nt: TGTGCCAGCAGCTTAGGAGGTGGTTTTACCTACGAGCAGTACTTC